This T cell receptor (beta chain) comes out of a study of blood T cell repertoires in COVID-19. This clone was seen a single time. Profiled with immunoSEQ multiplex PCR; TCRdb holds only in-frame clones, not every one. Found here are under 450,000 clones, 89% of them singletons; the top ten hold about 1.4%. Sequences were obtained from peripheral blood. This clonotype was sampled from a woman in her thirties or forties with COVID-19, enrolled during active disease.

This CDR3 is CASSQKGTGGYGYTF. In nucleotides, the CDR3 is TGTGCCAGCAGTCAAAAGGGGACAGGGGGCTATGGCTACACCTTC. The rearrangement joins TRBV27 to TRBJ1-2, with 11 nucleotides matching TRBD1. The CDR3 runs 15 residues. The V gene end was trimmed by 5 bases and the J gene end by 4 bases; junction bases not matched to a gene: 6. Germline CDR1 is MNHEY and CDR2 is SMNVEV (reference sequence).